This paragraph reports one T cell receptor beta chain. Its antigen is currently unknown. Naive and memory CD4+ T cells were cultured with CEF, then survey-sequenced. This table comes from immunoSEQ multiplex PCR, and its TCRdb copy is limited to in-frame clones, with some not included. The table includes about 36,000 clones, about three quarters detected once. The data stem from a study of CD4 T cells in relation to SARS-CoV-2 and coronaviruses. About the research overall: Convalescent patients were 8 or 9 males and 4 females; two were Hispanic. Regarding the study as a whole: Culture-expanded clones reflect memory recall rather than primary priming during culture. Samples before the pandemic and after infection were not matched within any donor.

V was shortened by 3 bases and J by 6 bases, with 9 bases between the two germline ends. Germline assignment: CDR1 SGHTA and CDR2 FQGNSA. The CDR3 spans 12 residues. The TCR originated in an adult with COVID-19. The sample comprised memory CD4+ T cells from PBMCs, cultured in vitro. This chain uses TRBV7-2 with TRBJ2-7; D is unresolved. Here the CDR3 reads CASSLGQSEQYF. DNA for the CDR3: TGTGCCAGCAGCTTGGGCCAATCCGAGCAGTACTTC.